The 5 T cell receptor beta chains below were found in one sample sequenced in a study of response to subunit inactivated influenza vaccine. Each CDR3 protein is one row after TCRdb ran MiXCR on the RT-PCR reads. The sample consists of 650,000 to 800,000 distinct CDR3 sequences, roughly 13% of them appearing once. The source material was PBMCs from blood, sampled roughly 2 weeks before vaccination. Source of these receptors: a man aged 45 to 65 who received an inactivated influenza vaccine.

This clonotype was observed many times. The chain joins TRBV6-5 to TRBJ1-5, with D perhaps TRBD1 (6 bases). V was shortened by 0 bases and J by 10 bases, with 13 bases between the two germline ends. The CDR3 length is 14 residues. CDR1 MNHEY and CDR2 SVGAGI come from the germline V gene. The CDR3 DNA reads as TGTGCCAGCAGTTACTCGGGGGGGGCGGGTCCCCAGCATTTT. Protein sequence: CASSYSGGAGPQHF.

The chain links TRBV6-2 or TRBV6-3 to TRBJ2-2; the D is unclear. The CDR3 runs 13 residues. Germline V gives CDR1 MNHEY, CDR2 SVGEGT. The germline V and J ends were trimmed by 5 bases and 9 bases, with 13 bases remaining between them. The DNA of the CDR3 is TGTGCCAGCAGTACTACAAAGACCTGGGAGCTGTTTTTT. Translation gives CASSTTKTWELFF.

This chain links TRBV7-9 with TRBJ2-1; tentatively, D is TRBD2 (5 bases). The germline V gene encodes CDR1 SEHNR and CDR2 FQNEAQ (reference sequence). Trimming took 10 bases from V and 8 from J, leaving 18 bases between them. This CDR3 region has 13 residues. CDR3 coding DNA: TGTGCCACCACACTTGCGTTGAGGGATGAGCAGTTCTTC. This codes for CATTLALRDEQFF.

CDR3 sequence (DNA): TGTGCCACCAGCCCGGGAGTTGAGCAGTTCTTC. Encoded protein: CATSPGVEQFF. The J gene is TRBJ2-1, the V gene TRBV24-1; D perhaps matches TRBD2 (6 bases). The V gene's germline CDR1 is KGHDR and CDR2 SFDVKD. CDR3 length: 11 amino acids. Trimming pared 7 bases from V and 9 bases from J, leaving 9 bases between.

This clonotype was seen a handful of times. Germline is not matched at one junction end, which may reflect a read error. J is TRBJ2-7 and V is TRBV3-1; tentatively, D is TRBD2 (7 bases). CDR3 length: 13 amino acids. From germline, CDR1 is LGHDT and CDR2 YNNKEL (reference sequence). The CDR3 coding sequence is TGTGCCAGCAGCCGGCTTAGGGGGGGCGCCCCGGACTTC. Protein sequence: CASSRLRGGAPDF.